The 21 T cell receptor beta chains below all came from one sample that was sequenced in a study of cytomegalovirus exposure and HLA in healthy donors. 13 Jbeta primers and 60 Vbeta primers were used for the PCR. Sequencing used immunoSEQ multiplex PCR; TCRdb keeps in-frame clones, though not all of them. The table has some 120,000 clones, 55% to 75% seen once. The material sequenced was PBMCs. The source is a woman aged 40-49 years in good health and CMV-seropositive.

The rearrangement links TRBV19 to TRBJ2-3, with 7 bases lining up with TRBD1. Germline V gene lookup returns CDR1 LNHDA and CDR2 SQIVND (reference sequence). V lost 5 bases, J lost 5 bases, and 7 bases stayed unmatched. The CDR3 runs to 14 residues. CDR3 sequence: CASSSRQGKDTQYF. DNA for the CDR3: TGTGCCAGTAGTTCACGACAGGGAAAAGATACGCAGTATTTT.

V is TRBV28 and J is TRBJ2-2; TRBD2 is a possible D gene (5 bases). The CDR3 is 15 amino acids. Germline V gene sequence: CDR1 MDHEN, CDR2 SYDVKM. Trimming took off 6 bases at V and 0 bases at J, with 11 bases between the two ends. CDR3 residues: CASRTKLANTGELFF. The CDR3 region has the DNA TGTGCCAGCAGAACTAAACTAGCGAACACCGGGGAGCTGTTTTTT. The variable domain in full, completed from reference TRBV28 and TRBJ2-2, reads DVKVTQSSRYLVKRTGEKVFLECVQDMDHENMFWYRQDPGLGLRLIYFSYDVKMKEKGDIPEGYSVSREKKERFSLILESASTNQTSMYLCASRTKLANTGELFFGEGSRLTVL.

In this sample, this clone turned up a few times. V and J are TRBV4-1 and TRBJ2-5; TRBD1 aligns across 7 bases. Germline lookup yields CDR1 MGHRA and CDR2 YSYEKL. Germline trimming cut 0 bases from V and 5 bases from J; bases unmatched to any gene: 6. The CDR3 extends over 15 amino acids. The CDR3 spells CASSQETGIGETQYF. The CDR3 DNA is TGCGCCAGCAGCCAAGAGACAGGGATCGGGGAGACCCAGTACTTC.

The chain combines TRBV4-3 with TRBJ2-1, with D uncertain. The germline V gene encodes CDR1 LGHNA and CDR2 YSLEER. CDR3 length: 12 amino acids. V dropped 0 bases and J dropped 7 bases, with 4 bases sitting between them. The CDR3 protein is CASSQDENEQFF. CDR3 sequence (DNA): TGCGCCAGCAGCCAAGATGAGAATGAGCAGTTCTTC.

This sequence joins TRBV11-2 and TRBJ2-7, with unresolved D. CDR3 length: 13 residues. The V end was cut by 4 bases, the J end by 4 bases, with 11 bases between. Per germline, CDR1 SGHAT and CDR2 FQNNGV. The CDR3 is CASSSQDKYEQYF. For the CDR3, the DNA is TGTGCCAGCAGCTCACAAGACAAGTACGAGCAGTACTTC.

This rearrangement joins TRBV11-3 to TRBJ2-5; TRBD1 matches at 7 bases. The DNA end lines up better with TRBJ2-7; the J call may be wrong. In germline, CDR1 is SGHNT, CDR2 YENEEA. This CDR3 is built from 13 residues. CDR3: CASSTGQYHEQYF. CDR3 nucleotide sequence: TGTGCCAGCAGCACGGGACAGTACCACGAGCAGTACTTC.

The chain joins TRBV9 to TRBJ1-2; the match to TRBD1 covers 12 bases. Germline CDR1 SGDLS, CDR2 YYNGEE. The J segment lost 4 bases and the V segment lost 4 bases, leaving 11 bases of the junction unmatched. The CDR3 runs to 17 residues. CDR3 region: CASSPSGQGAGRYGYTF. In DNA, the CDR3 is TGTGCCAGCAGCCCATCGGGACAGGGGGCTGGACGCTATGGCTACACCTTC. The variable domain in full, completed from reference TRBV9 and TRBJ1-2, reads DSGVTQTPKHLITATGQRVTLRCSPRSGDLSVYWYQQSLDQGLQFLIQYYNGEERAKGNILERFSAQQFPDLHSELNLSSLELGDSALYFCASSPSGQGAGRYGYTFGSGTRLTVV.

This clone showed up just a few times. The chain has TRBV25-1 and TRBJ2-1, with a weak D call TRBD2 (6 bases). V lost 4 bases, J lost 0 bases, and 13 bases lay in between. The CDR3 has 16 amino acids. From germline, CDR1 is MGHDK and CDR2 SYGVNS. CDR3 region: CASSAIAESSYNEQFF. In DNA, the CDR3 is TGTGCCAGCAGTGCAATAGCGGAGAGCTCCTACAATGAGCAGTTCTTC.

This chain connects TRBV2 to TRBJ2-7; the D gene is possibly TRBD1 (6 bases). The CDR3 length is 14 residues. CDR1 is SNHLY and CDR2 is FYNNEI in the germline V gene. With 4 bases removed from V and 4 bases from J, the gap between germline ends came to 14 bases. CDR3 amino acids: CASSGLVQGYEQYF. CDR3 nucleotides: TGTGCCAGCAGTGGACTGGTACAGGGTTACGAGCAGTACTTC.

The chain combines TRBV7-2 with TRBJ2-1; D remains unclear. Germline V gene data show CDR1 as SGHTA and CDR2 as FQGNSA. CDR3 length: 14 residues. The V end was cut by 2 bases, the J end by 7 bases, with 12 bases between. DNA for the CDR3: TGTGCCAGCAGCTTAACTCATGTCACTAATGAGCAGTTCTTC. Translation gives CASSLTHVTNEQFF.

This clone was counted between two and nine times. The chain links TRBV4-2 to TRBJ1-1; D not certain. The CDR3 runs 13 residues. Trimming removed 0 bases from V and 8 bases from J, with 10 bases in between. The germline V gene encodes CDR1 LGHNA and CDR2 YNFKEQ. CDR3 coding DNA: TGTGCCAGCAGCCAAGAGACGTTGGAGGAAGCTTTCTTT. It codes for CASSQETLEEAFF.

This clone was counted many times. The rearrangement links TRBV2 to TRBJ2-7, with D possibly matching TRBD2 (5 bases). The CDR3 consists of 13 residues. The germline gives CDR1 SNHLY, CDR2 FYNNEI. The ends were cut back, 7 bases at V and 0 bases at J, with 10 bases in the middle. This CDR3 reads CASIPADSYEQYF. CDR3 sequence (DNA): TGTGCCAGCATACCAGCGGACTCCTACGAGCAGTACTTC.

This sequence joins TRBV29-1 and TRBJ1-2; 9 positions match TRBD1. This CDR3 comprises 13 residues. V gave up 6 bases and J gave up 8 bases; unmatched junction bases: 10. The germline V gene has CDR1 SQVTM and CDR2 ANQGSEA. The CDR3 reads CSVPGQGGEGYTF. The CDR3 DNA is TGCAGCGTACCGGGACAGGGTGGAGAAGGCTACACCTTC.

In this sample, this clone turned up a few times. DNA for the CDR3: TGTGCCAGTAGTATTAACAGGCAAGGGCTCGAGCAGTACTTC. Protein: CASSINRQGLEQYF. The chain joins TRBV19 to TRBJ2-7; maybe TRBD1 (5 bases). There are 14 residues in the CDR3. Per germline, CDR1 LNHDA and CDR2 SQIVND (reference sequence). The V gene lost 3 bases and the J gene lost 6 bases, with 15 bases spanning the gap.

In its sample, this clone was seen once. The chain is built from TRBV2 and TRBJ2-5; unclear D gene. With the DNA end fitting TRBJ2-7 better, the J assignment may be wrong. The germline V gene has CDR1 SNHLY and CDR2 FYNNEI. The CDR3 covers 16 residues. CDR3 in DNA: TGTGCCAGCAGTGAAGCCCCTGGCCGCCAGGTCTACGAGCAGTACTTC. Protein product: CASSEAPGRQVYEQYF.

The chain joins TRBV6-5 to TRBJ2-3; 7 bases are shared with TRBD2. Per germline, CDR1 MNHEY and CDR2 SVGAGI. With 5 bases clipped from V and 5 bases from J, the junction kept 10 bases outside the gene matches. This CDR3 spans 15 amino acids. CDR3 coding DNA: TGTGCCAGCAGTCCCTGGCGGGAGAAGGTAGATACGCAGTATTTT. Amino acid sequence: CASSPWREKVDTQYF.

About this clone itself: Other DNA sequences within the sample encode an identical CDR3. This rearrangement joins TRBV2 to TRBJ1-5, with TRBD1 identical over 7 bases. CDR3 length: 14 residues. V lost 5 bases, J lost 4 bases, and 5 bases stayed unmatched. CDR1 and CDR2 from the germline V gene are SNHLY and FYNNEI. The CDR3 loop is CASSYDRVNQPQHF. CDR3 nucleotides: TGTGCCAGCAGTTACGACAGGGTAAATCAGCCCCAGCATTTT.

The chain uses TRBV11-2 and TRBJ2-7; TRBD2 might be the D (5 bases). Germline values: CDR1 SGHAT, CDR2 FQNNGV. The V gene lost 0 bases and the J gene lost 2 bases, with 8 bases spanning the gap. This CDR3 is built from 14 residues. The CDR3 region is CASSLEVGTYEQYF. Here the CDR3 DNA reads TGTGCCAGCAGCTTAGAAGTCGGGACCTACGAGCAGTACTTC.

About this clone itself: One end of the junction does not line up with germline, which may come from a read error. The chain uses TRBV5-1 and TRBJ1-1; weak D call: TRBD1 (6 bases). This CDR3 is built from 14 residues. Germline lookup yields CDR1 SGHRS and CDR2 YFSETQ. Here the CDR3 reads CASSLEGQNAEAFF. In DNA form, the CDR3 reads TGCGCCAGCAGCTTGGAAGGACAGAACGCTGAAGCTTTCTTT.

A few counts support this clone. V and J are TRBV4-3 and TRBJ1-6; 12 bases align to TRBD1. V shed 3 bases, J shed 3 bases, and the junction held 12 bases outside the gene matches. This CDR3 region has 20 residues. Per the germline V gene, CDR1 is LGHNA and CDR2 is YSLEER. CDR3 nucleotide sequence: TGCGCCAGCAGCCAGGGACAGGGGGCTGGCTACTCCTTCTATAATTCACCCCTCCACTTT. Residues: CASSQGQGAGYSFYNSPLHF.

The CDR3 loop is CASNPKTGGSADTQYF. CDR3 DNA sequence: TGTGCCAGCAATCCCAAGACGGGAGGGAGCGCAGATACGCAGTATTTT. V usage is TRBV5-4 and J usage is TRBJ2-3, with TRBD2 matching 8 bases. Germline values: CDR1 SGHNT, CDR2 YYREEE (reference sequence). The CDR3 length is 16 residues. J gave up 4 bases and V 6 bases, and 13 bases lay outside the gene matches.